This is a list of T cell receptor beta chains from one sample in a study of blood T cells in healthy people across ages. TCRdb independently ran MiXCR on the 5' RACE reads; one entry per CDR3 protein. The data hold roughly 800,000 distinct CDR3 sequences, with 58% observed a single time. Sequencing was done on a sample of blood. These receptors were taken from a man aged 25-45 years in good health. The conserved cysteine and the conserved F or W are not part of the CDR3 here. The order of the fields is J gene, V gene, CDR3 protein.

J gene: TRBJ1-6; V gene: TRBV9; CDR3 protein: ASSVAGTVNSPLH
J gene: TRBJ1-5; V gene: TRBV6-1; CDR3 protein: ASSDTGKQPQH
J gene: TRBJ2-7; V gene: TRBV29-1; CDR3 protein: SATAKRDNYEQY
J gene: TRBJ2-1; V gene: TRBV7-2; CDR3 protein: ASSQRLTSYNEQF
J gene: TRBJ2-7; V gene: TRBV7-2; CDR3 protein: ASSLARQRVTSYEQY
J gene: TRBJ2-5; V gene: TRBV7-9; CDR3 protein: ASSPMGTTQETQY
J gene: TRBJ2-1; V gene: TRBV6-2/TRBV6-3; CDR3 protein: ASSPRLASGVEQF
J gene: TRBJ2-1; V gene: TRBV9; CDR3 protein: ASSPTVGPYNEQF
J gene: TRBJ2-7; V gene: TRBV7-2; CDR3 protein: ASSPWAGGSYEQY
J gene: TRBJ1-2; V gene: TRBV3-1; CDR3 protein: ASSQDLVGTDPANYGYT
J gene: TRBJ1-5; V gene: TRBV6-5; CDR3 protein: ASSYKGQGQPQH
J gene: TRBJ1-2; V gene: TRBV2; CDR3 protein: ASTRLGTGISRYT
J gene: TRBJ2-5; V gene: TRBV7-2; CDR3 protein: ASGHRDVKTQY
J gene: TRBJ2-3; V gene: TRBV7-9; CDR3 protein: ASSLTAGRDTQY
J gene: TRBJ2-3; V gene: TRBV7-2; CDR3 protein: ASSELAGVLDTQY
J gene: TRBJ1-2; V gene: TRBV6-1; CDR3 protein: ASRPGQGYGYT
J gene: .; V gene: TRBV30; CDR3 protein: AWSLGGGETQY
J gene: TRBJ2-3; V gene: TRBV28; CDR3 protein: ASSNSGLWDTQY
J gene: TRBJ2-5; V gene: TRBV24-1; CDR3 protein: ATGSTTGETQY
J gene: TRBJ2-4; V gene: TRBV3-1; CDR3 protein: ASSQSTLEQY
J gene: TRBJ1-6; V gene: TRBV20-1; CDR3 protein: SAKKQGADSPLH
J gene: TRBJ2-1; V gene: TRBV7-6; CDR3 protein: ASSWDPQANNEQF
J gene: TRBJ1-2; V gene: TRBV4-2; CDR3 protein: ASSQAGESGGDYGYT
J gene: TRBJ2-1; V gene: TRBV5-1; CDR3 protein: ASSWDTYNEQF
J gene: TRBJ2-1; V gene: TRBV4-2; CDR3 protein: ASSQPPGQGLHEQF
J gene: TRBJ2-1; V gene: TRBV20-1; CDR3 protein: SAAGTGGALQF
J gene: TRBJ1-6; V gene: TRBV10-3; CDR3 protein: AATRGENSPLH
J gene: TRBJ2-5; V gene: TRBV20-1; CDR3 protein: SGPTSGKETQY
J gene: TRBJ2-7; V gene: TRBV29-1; CDR3 protein: SVDTGTYSYEQY
J gene: TRBJ2-7; V gene: TRBV2; CDR3 protein: ASRSTEFDEQY
J gene: TRBJ2-7; V gene: TRBV14; CDR3 protein: ASTWGGSYEQY
J gene: TRBJ1-5; V gene: TRBV20-1; CDR3 protein: SARKTGSNQPQH
J gene: TRBJ1-2; V gene: TRBV6-5; CDR3 protein: ASTPGYSGGYT
J gene: TRBJ2-4; V gene: TRBV30; CDR3 protein: AWSSGQGLAKNIQY
J gene: .; V gene: TRBV5-6; CDR3 protein: ASSTDRGRGETQY
J gene: TRBJ2-5; V gene: TRBV5-1; CDR3 protein: ASSQTGTGGETQY
J gene: TRBJ2-5; V gene: TRBV7-7; CDR3 protein: ASGVAHGSQETQY
J gene: TRBJ1-6; V gene: TRBV27; CDR3 protein: ASSLRDMFSPLH
J gene: TRBJ2-3; V gene: TRBV6-6; CDR3 protein: ASSDGGRNADTQY
J gene: .; V gene: TRBV20-1; CDR3 protein: SARGDLDYEQY
J gene: TRBJ1-6; V gene: TRBV20-1; CDR3 protein: SARDRRGTPYNSPLH
J gene: TRBJ2-7; V gene: TRBV2; CDR3 protein: ASSARLAAGGYTYEQY
J gene: TRBJ2-7; V gene: TRBV4-1; CDR3 protein: ASSQISRGYEQY
J gene: TRBJ2-7; V gene: TRBV2; CDR3 protein: ASIVTQALSYEQY